The 16 T cell receptor beta chains listed next were all sequenced from one sample in a study of blood T cells in healthy people across ages. It was with a sample-barcoded 5' primer and a J-beta primer mix that a second PCR of about 6 to 12 cycles was run. TCRdb reprocessed the 5' RACE reads via MiXCR and lists one record per CDR3 protein. The profile shows more than 800,000 distinct CDR3 sequences, around 26% of them singletons. Material: blood. All receptors derive from a woman older than 75 in good health.

This clonotype came up many times. A much larger clone sits a single nucleotide away, making a read error possible. The rearrangement joins TRBV7-2 to TRBJ2-5; D is undetermined. The CDR3 is 14 residues long. Trimming took off 4 bases at V and 5 bases at J, with 14 bases between the two ends. Germline CDR1 SGHTA, CDR2 FQGNSA. The CDR3 coding sequence is TGTGCCAGCAGCTGTTTTGGCAAAGGGGAGACCCAGTACTTC. Translation gives CASSCFGKGETQYF.

This clonotype was counted ten times or more. V usage is TRBV12-3 or TRBV12-4 and J usage is TRBJ2-7; tentatively, D is TRBD1 (7 bases). The CDR3 sequence is 14 residues long. The V gene lost 6 bases and the J gene lost 2 bases, with 14 bases spanning the gap. For the CDR3, the DNA is TGTGCCAGCAGCCCGACAGGGAGGACCTACGAGCAGTACTTC. It specifies CASSPTGRTYEQYF.

V is TRBV7-2 and J is TRBJ2-7; D possibly corresponds to TRBD1 (6 bases). The better agreement between TRBJ2-5 and the DNA end casts doubt on the J call. Germline assignment: CDR1 SGHTA and CDR2 FQGNSA. The CDR3 is 15 residues long. This chain's CDR3 is CASSFGRQDEKTQYF. CDR3 sequence (DNA): TGTGCCAGCAGCTTTGGGAGACAGGACGAAAAGACCCAGTACTTC.

There are a few counts of this clonotype. This could be a read error, since a much larger clone is one nucleotide away. V is TRBV15 and J is TRBJ2-1; 14 bases are shared with TRBD2. The CDR3 covers 16 residues. Looked up from germline, CDR1 is LNHNV and CDR2 is YYDKDF (reference sequence). CDR3 amino acids: CATNRGLAGGNNEQFF. CDR3 bases: TGTGCCACCAACAGAGGACTAGCGGGGGGTAACAATGAGCAGTTCTTC.

This clonotype was seen many times. V and J are TRBV7-2 and TRBJ1-6; no reliable D call. Germline loops: CDR1 SGHTA, CDR2 FQGNSA. The CDR3 has 13 residues. The V end lost 6 bases, the J end lost 7 bases, and 10 bases lay between the germline ends. CDR3 residues: CASRIPGNSPLHF. The DNA for the CDR3 is TGTGCCAGCAGAATCCCCGGGAATTCACCCCTCCACTTT.

To note about this clonotype: Given a much more abundant clone one base away, this may be a read error. CDR3 bases: TGCGCCAGCAGCCAGGAGGGGCCAGGGCGGTATGGCTGCACCTTC. Translating it yields CASSQEGPGRYGCTF. The V call is TRBV4-3, the J call TRBJ1-2, with D possibly being TRBD1 (5 bases). This CDR3 is 15 amino acids long. Germline-derived CDR1 and CDR2 are LGHNA and YSLEER.

Remarks on this clonotype: This may be a read error, as it is one base from a much larger clone. This chain links TRBV30 with TRBJ2-7; the D is unclear. The DNA end is a closer match to TRBJ2-5, so the J assignment may be wrong. There are 13 residues in the CDR3. CDR1 and CDR2 from the germline V gene are GTSNPN and SVGIG (reference sequence). DNA of the CDR3: TGTGCCTGGAGGCAGGAATCGGCGGAGACCCAGTACTTC. Translation: CAWRQESAETQYF.

Points on this clonotype: A single base separates this from a much larger clone, so it may be a read error. The chain carries TRBV2 and TRBJ2-1; D unclear. Trimming left V 6 bases short and J 3 bases short, with 6 bases between. Germline V CDR1 and CDR2: SNHLY, FYNNEI. The CDR3 loop spans 12 amino acids. CDR3 sequence reads: CASSHIYNEQFF. CDR3 nucleotides: TGTGCCAGCAGCCACATCTACAATGAGCAGTTCTTC.

This clonotype showed up many times. This sequence joins TRBV28 and TRBJ2-5; TRBD1 might be the D (6 bases). V lost 7 bases and J lost 0, with 12 bases in between. Germline assignment: CDR1 MDHEN and CDR2 SYDVKM. The CDR3 contains 14 residues. Here the CDR3 reads CASKGPGDQETQYF. The CDR3 bases are TGTGCCAGCAAGGGGCCAGGGGACCAAGAGACCCAGTACTTC.

This clonotype showed up many times. This chain links TRBV7-9 with TRBJ2-3, with D hard to call. CDR1 and CDR2 (germline): SEHNR, FQNEAQ (reference sequence). V was clipped by 2 bases and J by 2 bases, with 8 bases between them. The CDR3 has 14 residues. DNA for the CDR3: TGTGCCAGCAGCTTACAGGACCACACAGATACGCAGTATTTT. It translates to CASSLQDHTDTQYF.

This clonotype was observed many times. The rearrangement joins TRBV6-5 to TRBJ2-4, with D perhaps TRBD2 (7 bases). CDR3 length: 18 amino acids. The V end lost 10 bases, the J end lost 0 bases, and 25 bases lay between the germline ends. The germline V gene encodes CDR1 MNHEY and CDR2 SVGAGI. CDR3 nucleotides: TGTGCCACCCGGTCGGGGGGCCCTGGGGAACTAGCCAAAAACATTCAGTACTTC. Translating gives CATRSGGPGELAKNIQYF.

This chain connects TRBV6-2 or TRBV6-3 to TRBJ2-7; TRBD2 might be the D (5 bases). Looked up from germline, CDR1 is MNHEY and CDR2 is SVGEGT. The germline V and J ends were trimmed by 8 bases and 3 bases, with 20 bases remaining between them. The CDR3 is 15 residues long. The CDR3 protein is CASAPALFGVYEQYF. The CDR3 DNA reads as TGTGCCAGCGCACCGGCTCTATTCGGGGTCTACGAGCAGTACTTC.

There are many counts of this clonotype. This sequence joins TRBV20-1 and TRBJ2-1; D gene unclear. Trimming left V 1 base short and J 5 bases short, with 12 bases between. CDR1 is DFQATT and CDR2 is SNEGSKA in the germline V gene (reference sequence). The CDR3 length is 14 residues. The CDR3 is CSARVTRSHNEQFF. The DNA for the CDR3 is TGCAGTGCTAGAGTTACGCGCAGCCACAATGAGCAGTTCTTC.

The chain is built from TRBV20-1 and TRBJ2-7; 9 bases line up with TRBD1. The V and J ends lost 4 bases and 3 bases, in that order; junction bases with no gene match: 4. CDR3 length equals 13 residues. Looked up from germline, CDR1 is DFQATT and CDR2 is SNEGSKA (reference sequence). The CDR3 DNA is TGCAGTGCTAACAGGGGGCACAACTACGAGCAGTACTTC. It codes for CSANRGHNYEQYF.

Note on this clonotype: A much larger clone lies a single base off, so this may be a read error. The chain employs TRBV20-1 and TRBJ2-3; tentatively, D is TRBD2 (5 bases). Germline V CDR1 and CDR2: DFQATT, SNEGSKA (reference sequence). V gave up 7 bases and J gave up 0 bases, with 17 bases separating them. The CDR3 loop spans 15 amino acids. The chain's CDR3 is CSVPRRGVSTDTQYF. The CDR3 nucleotides read TGCAGTGTACCGAGACGGGGAGTTAGCACAGATACGCAGTATTTT.

This clonotype came up a few times. The genes are TRBV5-1 and TRBJ1-2, with 10 bases matching TRBD1. The length of the CDR3 is 16 residues. V shed 4 bases and J 6 bases; nucleotides not matched to a gene: 12. Germline V gene lookup returns CDR1 SGHRS and CDR2 YFSETQ. The CDR3 DNA is TGCGCCAGCAGCGATCCTAACCTGACAGGGGGCCATGGCTACACCTTC. The encoded protein is CASSDPNLTGGHGYTF.